One TCR beta chain is described in this entry. The antigen is undetermined. The data belong to a study of CD4 T cells in relation to SARS-CoV-2 and coronaviruses. The wider study: Patient ages ranged from about 20 to 72, median 38.

Assay: immunoSEQ multiplex PCR; the TCRdb copy retains only in-frame clones and omits some. The sample includes about 47,000 clones, approximately 80% of them seen just once. For around ten days, roughly 100,000 sorted CD4+ cells grew with T cell-depleted PBMCs and CEF. The receptor was isolated from an adult with COVID-19. What was sequenced was naive CD4+ T cells from PBMCs, cultured in vitro. Subset noted: naive CD4+ T cells isolated by negative enrichment.

CDR3: CASSYSGSYNSPLHF. As DNA, the CDR3 is TGTGCCAGCAGTTACTCGGGGTCCTATAATTCACCCCTCCACTTT. The rearrangement joins TRBV6-6 to TRBJ1-6; D ambiguous. Trimming pared 0 bases from V and 1 base from J, leaving 4 bases between. The CDR3 loop spans 15 amino acids. The germline CDR1 and CDR2 sequences are MNHNY and SVGAGI (reference sequence).